The T cell receptor (beta chain) under discussion was sequenced for a study of shared clonotypes between healthy human individuals. Looking at the study overall: Aged 18 to 49, the donors were a couple of women and a few men. CD4 naive cells filled three plates per donor, CD4 memory three, CD8 naive two and CD8 memory one.

Running of the assay took place at deep level. Repertoires were generated with immunoSEQ multiplex PCR, while TCRdb's copy carries only in-frame clones and drops some. The sample records roughly 2.4 million clones, more than 90% being singletons. Concerning this clone: As yet, its antigen is unknown.

General observations from the study: Sharing across four donors was highest in naive CD4 (approximately 5%) and lowest in memory CD8 (0.4%).

This clonotype was obtained from a man aged 18 to 29 in good health. The sample consisted of naive CD4+ T cells sorted from blood. The subset here: CD45RA+ positively selected.

The chain's CDR3 is CASSTGDRANSYEQYF. The CDR3 DNA is TGTGCCAGCAGCACCGGGGACAGGGCCAACTCCTACGAGCAGTACTTC. The V and J genes are TRBV2 and TRBJ2-7; 9 bases align to TRBD1. Germline loops: CDR1 SNHLY, CDR2 FYNNEI. With V trimmed by 6 bases and J by 0 bases, 9 bases remained unmatched. The CDR3 is made up of 16 amino acids.